This TCR beta chain was profiled in a study of blood T cell repertoires in COVID-19. V dropped 7 bases and J dropped 7 bases, with 14 bases sitting between them. Germline CDR1 is LNHDA and CDR2 is SQIVND (reference sequence). The CDR3 loop spans 13 amino acids. Original methodology: Reference gene primer amplification in the assay estimated nucleated cell counts. Some clones are missing from TCRdb's copy, which holds only in-frame ones; the method was immunoSEQ multiplex PCR. V, J and clone size are taken as reported in that table, and D and trimming were inferred from the DNA itself. Of 390,000 or so clones listed, 89% were seen once; the top ten hold about 3%.

The sequence derives from a woman in her thirties with COVID-19, enrolled during active disease. The sample comprised peripheral blood. The chain is built from TRBV19 and TRBJ1-5, with a weak D call TRBD1 (6 bases). The CDR3 DNA follows: TGTGCCAGTAAAGAGGACAGTCCGCAGCCCCAGCATTTT. This sequence encodes CASKEDSPQPQHF.